The 27 T cell receptor beta chains listed next were all sequenced from one sample in a study of tumor-infiltrating lymphocytes in primary liver carcinoma. Unsorted bulk tissue, roughly 19-34 mg of it, served as the source for co-extraction of RNA and DNA. Researchers generated TCR beta cDNA from roughly 520 ng of total RNA, relying on a constant-region primer. Three nested multiplex PCR rounds, a slightly modified ARM-PCR, produced the libraries for TCR beta. The opening two PCR rounds, 10 cycles each, paired TRBV1-TRBV30 forward primers with a C-beta reverse primer. TCRdb passed the multiplex PCR reads through MiXCR, listing each CDR3 protein once. The data show some 110,000 distinct CDR3 sequences, approximately 64% seen once. The specimen sequenced was liver tumor tissue from sampling region 3. The subset denotes: tumor region T3, left-lateral pole. Source of these receptors: a woman in her sixties with primary liver carcinoma and hepatitis B virus infection.

This clonotype was counted many times. This sequence joins TRBV29-1 and TRBJ2-6; TRBD2 matches 13 bases. Germline CDR1 SQVTM, CDR2 ANQGSEA. This CDR3 has 18 residues. The trim removed 4 bases at V and 0 bases at J, leaving 6 bases unmatched. The CDR3 DNA sequence: TGCAGCGTTGCACTAGCGGGAGGGTCATCCTCTGGGGCCAACGTCCTGACTTTC. It specifies CSVALAGGSSSGANVLTF.

Remarks on this clonotype: The junction and the germline gene differ at one end; a read error may be behind it. CDR3 nucleotide sequence: TGTGCCGGCAGCTTTTCCAGTTCAGAGACCCAATACTTC. As protein: CAGSFSSSETQYF. This sequence joins TRBV7-9 and TRBJ2-5; D gene ambiguous. From germline, CDR1 is SEHNR and CDR2 FQNEAQ (reference sequence). The length of the CDR3 is 13 residues.

Regarding this clonotype: Without the conserved terminal phenylalanine or tryptophan, this CDR3 likely stems from a read error. It is unclear where the CDR3 begins or ends on the DNA, so no DNA is shown, and the CDR3 is as TCRdb lists it. The rearrangement joins TRBV6-1 to TRBJ2-1. The CDR3 adds up to 12 amino acids, both ends counted. Germline CDR1 reads MNHNS; CDR2 reads SASEGT. CDR3 in amino acids: CASGRSYNEQFI.

The V gene is TRBV4-1, the J gene TRBJ2-3; D uncertain. This CDR3 has 14 residues. The ends were cut back, 3 bases at V and 15 bases at J, with 22 bases in the middle. Per the germline V gene, CDR1 is MGHRA and CDR2 is YSYEKL. As DNA, the CDR3 is TGCGCCAGCAGCCAGACGATCGGAACAGATACGCTATATTTT. Amino acid sequence: CASSQTIGTDTLYF.

By share, this clonotype ranks as large. The chain employs TRBV11-2 and TRBJ2-1; 7 bases are shared with TRBD1. CDR3 length: 17 amino acids. In germline, CDR1 is SGHAT, CDR2 FQNNGV. J was trimmed by 3 bases and V by 2 bases; bases with no gene match: 10. CDR3 DNA sequence: TGTGCCAGCAGCTTACGACCGGGACAGAGATTCTACAATGAGCAGTTCTTC. It encodes CASSLRPGQRFYNEQFF.

About this clonotype: At one end the junction does not follow the germline gene, possibly because of a read error. CDR3 in amino acids: CASSQESGRPTNKQFF. CDR3 DNA: TGTGCCAGCAGCCAAGAGTCGGGAAGGCCAACCAATAAGCAGTTCTTC. The V and J genes are TRBV4-2 and TRBJ2-1; D may be TRBD2 (5 bases). CDR3 length equals 16 residues. CDR1 is LGHNA and CDR2 is YNFKEQ in the germline V gene.

In the case of this clonotype: This may be a read error, as it is one base from a much larger clone. V and J are TRBV28 and TRBJ2-1; D might be TRBD1 or TRBD2, each matching 7 bases. CDR1 is MDHEN, CDR2 SYDVKM, per germline. The CDR3 extends over 19 amino acids. The CDR3 protein is CASSFPQGRVISSYHEQFF. The CDR3 DNA is TGTGCCAGCAGTTTCCCACAGGGGAGGGTCATTAGCTCCTACCATGAGCAGTTCTTC.

Notes on this clonotype: Possible read error: a much larger clone is one base away. V gene TRBV5-1 combines with J gene TRBJ2-1, with 10 bases fitting TRBD2. The CDR3 runs 18 residues. Germline V CDR1 and CDR2: SGHRS, YFSETQ. CDR3 residues: CASSLGSGRLGTYNEQSF. The CDR3 DNA reads as TGCGCCAGCAGCTTGGGTAGCGGGAGGCTCGGTACCTACAATGAGCAGTCCTTC.

This clonotype has at least ten counts. The V and J genes are TRBV12-3 or TRBV12-4 and TRBJ2-5; D gene unclear. V lost 3 bases and J 1 base, leaving 12 bases between the germline ends. The CDR3 consists of 15 residues. Written as DNA, the CDR3 is TGTGCCAGCAGTTTGTTTTATGGCGTCCAAGAGACCCAGTACTTC. Translated, it gives CASSLFYGVQETQYF.

J is TRBJ1-1 and V is TRBV11-2, with D possibly being TRBD1 (5 bases). V lost 5 bases and J 7 bases, leaving 35 bases between the germline ends. The CDR3 is 20 amino acids. CDR1 and CDR2 from the germline V gene are SGHAT and FQNNGV. The CDR3 bases are TGTGCCAGCAGCCCACATCAGCACGGACGCCTTCGCTATTGGGACTATGAAGCTTTCTTT. As protein: CASSPHQHGRLRYWDYEAFF.

Concerning this clonotype itself: A much larger clone differs by one base, so this may be a read error. V gene TRBV27 combines with J gene TRBJ1-1; D remains unclear. Germline-derived CDR1 and CDR2 are MNHEY and SMNVEV (reference sequence). This CDR3 has 13 residues. The DNA for the CDR3 is TGTGCCAGCAGTTTGGGCCAGAACGCTGAAGCTTTCTTT. It translates to CASSLGQNAEAFF.

On this clonotype: At one boundary the junction diverges from the germline segment, which might be a read error. This rearrangement joins TRBV11-2 to TRBJ1-4; D call uncertain. CDR3 size: 15 residues. Germline CDR1 SGHAT, CDR2 FQNNGV. DNA for the CDR3: TGTGCTAGCAGTTACCGTGGTTTGAGTGGGGAAAAACTGTTTTTT. This sequence encodes CASSYRGLSGEKLFF.

As regards this clonotype: The junction departs from germline at one end; a sequencing error may be responsible. The chain is built from TRBV6-2 or TRBV6-3 and TRBJ2-3, with 7 bases matching TRBD2. This CDR3 region has 16 residues. Germline lookup yields CDR1 MNHEY and CDR2 SVGEGT. For the CDR3, the DNA is TGTGCAAGCAGTTACACTCTAGCGGACGGGGCAGATGCGCAGTATTTT. Amino acids: CASSYTLADGADAQYF.

Of note for this clonotype: Sequence at one end of the junction differs from germline and may be a read error. The chain combines TRBV12-3 or TRBV12-4 with TRBJ1-6, with no clear D. The length of the CDR3 is 15 residues. Here the CDR3 reads CARSFSRVPYSPLHF. Here the CDR3 DNA reads TGTGCCAGGAGTTTCTCCCGGGTTCCGTATTCACCCCTCCACTTT.

There are many counts of this clonotype. The CDR3 nucleotides are TGTGCCAGCACCAGTTGGGCCTTTGGGGGAAACACCATATATTTT. This gives the protein CASTSWAFGGNTIYF. The chain couples TRBV6-5 to TRBJ1-3; D unclear. V lost 7 bases, J lost 4 bases, and 17 bases lay in between. This CDR3 is built from 15 residues. Per germline, CDR1 MNHEY and CDR2 SVGAGI.

Many counts were recorded for this clonotype. The rearrangement joins TRBV29-1 to TRBJ1-1; possible D gene TRBD1, 5 bases. The CDR3 has 15 residues. Germline values: CDR1 SQVTM, CDR2 ANQGSEA. The germline V and J ends were trimmed by 7 bases and 4 bases, with 22 bases remaining between them. As DNA, the CDR3 is TGCAGCGCCGGACGGACGGCCGGGACGAGCACTGAAGCTTTCTTT. Translating it yields CSAGRTAGTSTEAFF.

Turning to this clonotype: One base away lies a much larger clone, so this may be a sequencing read error. This rearrangement joins TRBV10-3 to TRBJ2-1; no definite D call. The length of the CDR3 is 13 residues. Germline values: CDR1 ENHRY, CDR2 SYGVKD. This chain's CDR3 is CAISDYQENEQLF. Written as DNA, the CDR3 is TGTGCCATCAGTGATTACCAGGAGAATGAGCAGTTATTC.

This clonotype showed up just once. The J gene is TRBJ1-5, the V gene TRBV29-1; no clear D. The V gene's germline CDR1 is SQVTM and CDR2 ANQGSEA. The CDR3 loop spans 13 amino acids. The V end was cut by 6 bases, the J end by 7 bases, with 16 bases between. DNA for the CDR3: TGCAGCGTGGAGAGGCTGGGTGGGCAGCCCCAGCATTTT. Translating it yields CSVERLGGQPQHF.

Of note for this clonotype: The conserved phenylalanine or tryptophan is not found at the CDR3 terminus, so this likely reflects a read error. The V and J genes are TRBV11-1 and TRBJ2-4; D may be TRBD2 (5 bases). Germline V gene lookup returns CDR1 SGHAT and CDR2 FQDESV (reference sequence). The CDR3 is 13 amino acids. Written as DNA, the CDR3 is TGTGCCAGCAGATTAGCCTGGGGAGACATTCAGTACTTG. It encodes CASRLAWGDIQYL.

Sample share makes this clonotype medium-sized (0.01 to 0.1%). The V and J genes are TRBV11-1 and TRBJ2-7; D not certain. From germline, CDR1 is SGHAT and CDR2 FQDESV (reference sequence). The CDR3 consists of 13 residues. V gave up 3 bases and J gave up 1 base, with 7 bases separating them. The CDR3 bases are TGTGCCAGCAGCTTCGGGCTATCCTACGAGCAGTACTTC. This gives the protein CASSFGLSYEQYF.

This chain links TRBV2 with TRBJ2-3; 11 nucleotides align to TRBD2. Germline CDR1 is SNHLY and CDR2 is FYNNEI. Losses at the gene ends were 2 bases for V and 1 base for J; bases not matched to a gene: 2. The CDR3 runs 16 residues. The CDR3 DNA sequence: TGTGCCAGCAGTGAATGGGGACTAGCGGGCACAGATACGCAGTATTTT. Encoded protein: CASSEWGLAGTDTQYF.

For this clonotype: An end of the junction differs from the germline gene, which may be a read error. The chain links TRBV29-1 to TRBJ2-1, with 16 nucleotides matching TRBD2. Germline CDR1 reads SQVTM; CDR2 reads ANQGSEA. CDR3 length: 16 amino acids. The CDR3 bases are TGCAGCGTTGAGGGGACTAGCGGGAGGGCCGTCAGTGAGCAGTTATTC. This encodes CSVEGTSGRAVSEQLF.

This clonotype was seen at least ten times. V gene TRBV29-1 combines with J gene TRBJ1-5; D unclear. The length of the CDR3 is 13 residues. The V end lost 4 bases, the J end lost 3 bases, and 10 bases lay between the germline ends. From germline, CDR1 is SQVTM and CDR2 ANQGSEA. The CDR3, as DNA: TGCAGCGTTGGTCTGGAGTACAATCAGCCCCAGCATTTT. Residues: CSVGLEYNQPQHF.

For this clonotype: Mismatch with germline at one junction end may stem from a read error. The V and J genes are TRBV11-2 and TRBJ1-1; 7 positions match TRBD1. Per germline, CDR1 SGHAT and CDR2 FQNNGV. The CDR3 contains 16 residues. The CDR3 loop is CASSPGGLWANTEALF. The CDR3, as DNA: TGTGCCAGCAGCCCAGGGGGACTTTGGGCAAACACTGAAGCTCTCTTT.

This clonotype was counted many times. Here the CDR3 reads CASSPGRLYSNQPQHF. The CDR3 DNA follows: TGTGCCAGCAGTCCCGGACGGTTGTATAGCAATCAGCCCCAGCATTTT. V is TRBV6-6 and J is TRBJ1-5; D gene unclear. Trimming removed 5 bases at V and 0 bases at J, with 14 bases between. From germline, CDR1 is MNHNY and CDR2 SVGAGI (reference sequence). CDR3 size: 16 residues.

About this clonotype: One end of the junction varies from germline; a read error may be responsible. The rearrangement links TRBV6-6 to TRBJ1-2, with TRBD1 identical over 10 bases. CDR1 MNHNY and CDR2 SVGAGI come from the germline V gene (reference sequence). The CDR3 is 15 residues long. This CDR3 reads CASSLWDRGLDDYTF. The CDR3 coding sequence is TGTGCTAGCAGTTTGTGGGACAGGGGATTGGATGACTACACCTTC.

Comments on this clonotype: A read error may produce the germline difference seen at one junction end. This sequence joins TRBV6-5 and TRBJ2-1, with 7 bases that match TRBD1. The CDR3 spans 14 residues. The germline V gene encodes CDR1 MNHEY and CDR2 SVGAGI. The CDR3 nucleotides read TGTGCCAGCAGTAACGAGGACAGGCGCAATGAGCGGCTCTTC. It encodes CASSNEDRRNERLF.